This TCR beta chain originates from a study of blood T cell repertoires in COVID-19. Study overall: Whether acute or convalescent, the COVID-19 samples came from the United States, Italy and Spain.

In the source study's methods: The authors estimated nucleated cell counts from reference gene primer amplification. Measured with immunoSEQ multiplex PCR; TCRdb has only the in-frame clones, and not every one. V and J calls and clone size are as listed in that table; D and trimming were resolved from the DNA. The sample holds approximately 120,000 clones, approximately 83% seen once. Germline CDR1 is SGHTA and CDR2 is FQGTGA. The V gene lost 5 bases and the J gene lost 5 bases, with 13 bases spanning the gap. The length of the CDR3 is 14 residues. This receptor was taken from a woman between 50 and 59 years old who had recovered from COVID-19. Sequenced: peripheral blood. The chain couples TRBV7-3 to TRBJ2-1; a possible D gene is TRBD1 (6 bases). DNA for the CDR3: TGTGCCAGCAGCCCCCCCGGGACAAACAATGAGCAGTTCTTC. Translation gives CASSPPGTNNEQFF.